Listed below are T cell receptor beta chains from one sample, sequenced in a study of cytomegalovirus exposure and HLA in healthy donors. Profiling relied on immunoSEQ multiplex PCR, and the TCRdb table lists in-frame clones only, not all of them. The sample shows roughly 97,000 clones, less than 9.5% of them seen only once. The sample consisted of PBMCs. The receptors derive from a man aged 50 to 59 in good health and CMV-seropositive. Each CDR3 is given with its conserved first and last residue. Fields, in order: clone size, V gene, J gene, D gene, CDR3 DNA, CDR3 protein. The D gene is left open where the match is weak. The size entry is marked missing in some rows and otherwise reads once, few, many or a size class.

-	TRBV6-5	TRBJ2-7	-	TGTGCCAGCAGCGTACGGGGAGGCTACAGGTCCGAGCAGTACTTC	CASSVRGGYRSEQYF
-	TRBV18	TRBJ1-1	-	TGTGCCAGCTCACCACTCAGGGAAGCTGAAGCTTTCTTT	CASSPLREAEAFF
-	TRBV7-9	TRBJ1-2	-	TGTGCCAGCAGCCCTCCGGCTAACTATGGCTACACCTTC	CASSPPANYGYTF
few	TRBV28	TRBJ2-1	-	TGTGCCAGCAGTTTACTTAATTCTTACAATGAGCAGTTCTTC	CASSLLNSYNEQFF
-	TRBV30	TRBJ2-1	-	TGTGCCTGGAGTTCGGGACACACCAATGAGCAGTTCTTC	CAWSSGHTNEQFF
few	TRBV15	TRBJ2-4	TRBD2	TGTGCCACCAGCAGAGATTATGCGGGAGGGGAGGACATTCAGTACTTC	CATSRDYAGGEDIQYF
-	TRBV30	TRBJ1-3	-	TGTGCCTGGAGGGCTGGCGGACAGACATCCTCTGGAAACACCATATATTTT	CAWRAGGQTSSGNTIYF
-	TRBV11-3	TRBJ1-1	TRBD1	TGTGCCAGCCCCTCCCCCCAGGGGGAAAGCATCACTGAAGCTTTCTTT	CASPSPQGESITEAFF
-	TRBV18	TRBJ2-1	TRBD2	TGTGCCAGCTCACTGGGACTAGCGGGCGGTAATGAGCAGTTCTTC	CASSLGLAGGNEQFF
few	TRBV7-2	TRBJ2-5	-	TGTGCCAGCAGCTTAGTTGGGGGGGCAGGGGAGACCCAGTACTTC	CASSLVGGAGETQYF
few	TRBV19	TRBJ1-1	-	TGTGCCAGTAAAGTGGCGGAAGATCGAACTGAAGCTTTCTTT	CASKVAEDRTEAFF
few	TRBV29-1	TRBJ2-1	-	TGCAGCGCCGCCGACACTACAGGGTTCCAGTTTAATGAGCAGTTCTTC	CSAADTTGFQFNEQFF
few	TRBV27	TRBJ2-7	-	TGTGCCAGCAGCCCAGCGGCGCCCCACTATGAGCAGTACTTC	CASSPAAPHYEQYF
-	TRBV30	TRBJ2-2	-	TGTGCCTGGAGTGTAAAACAGCTAAACACCGGGGAGCTGTTTTTT	CAWSVKQLNTGELFF
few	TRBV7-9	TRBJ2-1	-	TGTGCCAGCAGCTTAGTTCTTTTCCACAACTCCTACAATGAGCAGTTCTTC	CASSLVLFHNSYNEQFF
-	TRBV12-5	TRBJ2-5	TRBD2	TGTGCTAGTGGTTTGGGACTAGCGGGAGAAGAGACCCAGTACTTC	CASGLGLAGEETQYF
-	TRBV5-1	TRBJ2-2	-	TGCGCCAGCAGCTATCTTAGCGGCGGCACCGGGGAGCTGTTTTTT	CASSYLSGGTGELFF
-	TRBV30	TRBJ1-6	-	TGTGCCTGGAGTCCTTCACAGCTTAACTCCTATAATTCACCCCTCCACTTT	CAWSPSQLNSYNSPLHF
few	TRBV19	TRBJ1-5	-	TGTGCCAGTAAGAGGGTGGGGATGTTTCAGCCCCAGCATTTT	CASKRVGMFQPQHF
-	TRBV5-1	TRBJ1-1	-	TGCGCCAGCAGCTTGTGGGGGGGGTTTAACACTGAAGCTTTCTTT	CASSLWGGFNTEAFF
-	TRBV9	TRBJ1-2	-	TGTGCCAGCAGCGCTCGAGAGACAGCCGACTATGGCTACACCTTC	CASSARETADYGYTF
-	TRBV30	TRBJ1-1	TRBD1	TGTGCCTGGAGGGGGACCCCGGCAGGGGGGTGGTGGAACACTGAAGCTTTCTTT	CAWRGTPAGGWWNTEAFF
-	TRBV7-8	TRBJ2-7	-	TGTGCCAGCAGCCCCCGGGCACAGGTTAGCTACGAGCAGTACTTC	CASSPRAQVSYEQYF
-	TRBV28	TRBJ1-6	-	TGTGCCAGCAAAACGGGGTACTATTCACCCCTCCACTTT	CASKTGYYSPLHF
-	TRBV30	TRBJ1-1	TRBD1	TGTGCCTGGATACAACAGGGGGTAAGGTGGCACACTGAAGCTTTCTTT	CAWIQQGVRWHTEAFF
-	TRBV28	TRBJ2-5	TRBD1	TGTGCCAGCAGCCAGCCGGGACAGGGATCCCAAGAGACCCAGTACTTC	CASSQPGQGSQETQYF
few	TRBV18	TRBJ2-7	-	TGTGCCAGCTCACAAACAGGGCGAAGCTACGAGCAGTACTTC	CASSQTGRSYEQYF
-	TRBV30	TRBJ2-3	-	TGTGCCTGGAGTCCACTAGGACGGCCCGGCACAGATACGCAGTATTTT	CAWSPLGRPGTDTQYF
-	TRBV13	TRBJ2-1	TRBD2	TGTGCCAGCAGCATTCCAACTAGCGGAGCCTTCTCCTACAATGAGCAGTTCTTC	CASSIPTSGAFSYNEQFF
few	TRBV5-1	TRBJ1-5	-	TGCGCCAGCAGCTTGGTGGCGGGGAGGCAGCCCCAGCATTTT	CASSLVAGRQPQHF
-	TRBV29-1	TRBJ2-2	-	TGCAGCGTGGAGGGAGGCACTGGGGAGCTGTTTTTT	CSVEGGTGELFF
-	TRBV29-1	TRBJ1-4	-	TGCAGCGTTCCTCGGGGAGGGGGTGGTAATGAAAAACTGTTTTTT	CSVPRGGGGNEKLFF
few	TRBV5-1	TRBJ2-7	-	TGCGCCAGCAGCGGGGGCTTCACCTACGAGCAGTACTTC	CASSGGFTYEQYF
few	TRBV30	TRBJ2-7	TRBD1	TGTGCCTGGAGTCCCGGGACAGGGGAGCAGTACTTC	CAWSPGTGEQYF
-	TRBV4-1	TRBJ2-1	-	TGCGCCAGCAGCCACCAACAACGTGATGAGCAGTTCTTC	CASSHQQRDEQFF
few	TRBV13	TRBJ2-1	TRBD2	TGTGCCAGCAGCCAGGAGTGGCTAGCGGGAGACGAGCAGTTCTTC	CASSQEWLAGDEQFF
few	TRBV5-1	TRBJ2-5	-	TGCGCCAGCAGCTTGGTTGAGGGTTACGAGACCCAGTACTTC	CASSLVEGYETQYF
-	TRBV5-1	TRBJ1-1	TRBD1	TGCGCCAGCAGCTCACAGGGGGCCAACACTGAAGCTTTCTTT	CASSSQGANTEAFF
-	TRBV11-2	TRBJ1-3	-	TGTGCCAGCAGCTTAGATGGAGTCTCTGGAAACACCATATATTTT	CASSLDGVSGNTIYF
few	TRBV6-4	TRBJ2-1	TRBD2	TGTGCCAGCCTTCCAACTCGACTAGCGGGAGACAATGAGCAGTTCTTC	CASLPTRLAGDNEQFF
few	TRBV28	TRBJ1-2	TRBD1	TGTGCCAGTGGGGACAGGGGGTACTATGGCTACACCTTC	CASGDRGYYGYTF
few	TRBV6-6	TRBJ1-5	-	TGTGCCAGCAGTTACTCTAGAGGTAATCAGCCCCAGCATTTT	CASSYSRGNQPQHF